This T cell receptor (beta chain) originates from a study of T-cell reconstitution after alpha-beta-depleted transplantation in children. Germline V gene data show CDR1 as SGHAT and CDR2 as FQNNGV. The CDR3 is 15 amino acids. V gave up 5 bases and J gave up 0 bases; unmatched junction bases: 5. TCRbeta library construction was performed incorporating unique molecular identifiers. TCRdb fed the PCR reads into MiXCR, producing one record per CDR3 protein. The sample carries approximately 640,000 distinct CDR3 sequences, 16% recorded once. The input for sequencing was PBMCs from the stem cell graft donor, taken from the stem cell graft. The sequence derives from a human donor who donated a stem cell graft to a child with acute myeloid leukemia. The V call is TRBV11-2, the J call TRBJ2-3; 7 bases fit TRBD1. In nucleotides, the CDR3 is TGTGCCAGCAGCCAACGGGACAGAAGCACAGATACGCAGTATTTT. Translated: CASSQRDRSTDTQYF.